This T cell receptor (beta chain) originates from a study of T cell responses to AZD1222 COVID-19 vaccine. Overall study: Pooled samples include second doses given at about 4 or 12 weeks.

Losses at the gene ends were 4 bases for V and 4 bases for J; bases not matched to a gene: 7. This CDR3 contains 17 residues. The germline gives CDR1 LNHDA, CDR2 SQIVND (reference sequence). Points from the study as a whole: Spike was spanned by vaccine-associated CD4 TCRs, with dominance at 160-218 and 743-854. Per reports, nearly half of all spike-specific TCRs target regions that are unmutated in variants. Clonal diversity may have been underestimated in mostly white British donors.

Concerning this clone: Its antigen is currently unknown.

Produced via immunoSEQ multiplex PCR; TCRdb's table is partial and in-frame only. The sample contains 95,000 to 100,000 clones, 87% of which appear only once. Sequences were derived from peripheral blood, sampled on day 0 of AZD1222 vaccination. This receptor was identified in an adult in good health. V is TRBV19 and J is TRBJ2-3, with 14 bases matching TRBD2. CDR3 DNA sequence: TGTGCCAGTAGTAGGACCGGGACTAGCGGGAGAGCAGATACGCAGTATTTT. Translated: CASSRTGTSGRADTQYF.